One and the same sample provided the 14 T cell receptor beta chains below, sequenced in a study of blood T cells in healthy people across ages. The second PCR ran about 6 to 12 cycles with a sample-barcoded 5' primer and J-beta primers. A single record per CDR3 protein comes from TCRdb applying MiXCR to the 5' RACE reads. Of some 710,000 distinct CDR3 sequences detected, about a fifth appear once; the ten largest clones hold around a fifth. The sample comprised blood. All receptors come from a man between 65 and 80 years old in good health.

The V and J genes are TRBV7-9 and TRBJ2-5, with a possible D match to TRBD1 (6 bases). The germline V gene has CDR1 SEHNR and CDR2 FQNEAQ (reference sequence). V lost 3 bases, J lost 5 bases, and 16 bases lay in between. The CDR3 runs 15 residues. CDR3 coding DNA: TGTGCCAGCAGCTTCCCAGGGGATTGGGGGGAGACCCAGTACTTC. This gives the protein CASSFPGDWGETQYF. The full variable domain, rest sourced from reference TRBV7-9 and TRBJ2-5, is DTGVSQNPRHKITKRGQNVTFRCDPISEHNRLYWYRQTLGQGPEFLTYFQNEAQLEKSRLLSDRFSAERPKGSFSTLEIQRTEQGDSAMYLCASSFPGDWGETQYFGPGTRLLVL.

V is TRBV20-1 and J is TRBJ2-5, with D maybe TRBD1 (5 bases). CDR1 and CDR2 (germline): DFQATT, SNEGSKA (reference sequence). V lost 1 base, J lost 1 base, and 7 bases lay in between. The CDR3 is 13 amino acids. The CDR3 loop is CSARVQGQETQYF. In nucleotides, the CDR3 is TGCAGTGCTAGAGTCCAGGGCCAAGAGACCCAGTACTTC.

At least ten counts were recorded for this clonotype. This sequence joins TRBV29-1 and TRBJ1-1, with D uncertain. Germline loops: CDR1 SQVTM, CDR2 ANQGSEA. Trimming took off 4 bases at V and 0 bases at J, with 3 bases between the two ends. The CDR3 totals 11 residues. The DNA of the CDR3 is TGCAGCGTTGTGCTGAACACTGAAGCTTTCTTT. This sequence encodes CSVVLNTEAFF.

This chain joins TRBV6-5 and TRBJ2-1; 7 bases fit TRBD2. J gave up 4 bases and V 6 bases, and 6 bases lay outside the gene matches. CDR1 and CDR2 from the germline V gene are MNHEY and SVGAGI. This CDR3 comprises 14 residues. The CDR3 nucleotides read TGTGCCAGCAGAGGGGACTATTCATACAATGAGCAGTTCTTC. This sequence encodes CASRGDYSYNEQFF.

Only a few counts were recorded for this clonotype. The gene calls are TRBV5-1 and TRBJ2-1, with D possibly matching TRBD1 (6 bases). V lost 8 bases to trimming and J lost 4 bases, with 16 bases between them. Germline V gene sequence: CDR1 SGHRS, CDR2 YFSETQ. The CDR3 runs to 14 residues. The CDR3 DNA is TGCGCCAGTGGGGAACAGGGCAATTACAATGAGCAGTTCTTC. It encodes CASGEQGNYNEQFF.

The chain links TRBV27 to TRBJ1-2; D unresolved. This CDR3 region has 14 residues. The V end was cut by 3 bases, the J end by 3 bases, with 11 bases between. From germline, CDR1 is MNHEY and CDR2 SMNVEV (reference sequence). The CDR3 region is CASSFSPVDYGYTF. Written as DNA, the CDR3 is TGTGCCAGCAGTTTCTCCCCTGTGGACTATGGCTACACCTTC.

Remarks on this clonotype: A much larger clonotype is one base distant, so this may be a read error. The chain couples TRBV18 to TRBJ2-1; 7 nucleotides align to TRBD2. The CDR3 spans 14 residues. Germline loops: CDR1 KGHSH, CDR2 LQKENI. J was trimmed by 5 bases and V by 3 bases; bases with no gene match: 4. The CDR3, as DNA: TGTGCCAGCTCACCGGGGACTATTGACAATGAGCAGTTCTTC. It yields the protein CASSPGTIDNEQFF.

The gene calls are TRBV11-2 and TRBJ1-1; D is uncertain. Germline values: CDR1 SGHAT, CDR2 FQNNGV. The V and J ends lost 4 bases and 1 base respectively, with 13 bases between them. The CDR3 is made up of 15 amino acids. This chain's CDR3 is CASSSGGVGNTEAFF. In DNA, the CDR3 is TGTGCCAGCAGCTCCGGCGGGGTTGGGAACACTGAAGCTTTCTTT. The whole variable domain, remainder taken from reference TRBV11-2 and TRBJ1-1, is EAGVAQSPRYKIIEKRQSVAFWCNPISGHATLYWYQQILGQGPKLLIQFQNNGVVDDSQLPKDRFSAERLKGVDSTLKIQPAKLEDSAVYLCASSSGGVGNTEAFFGQGTRLTVV.

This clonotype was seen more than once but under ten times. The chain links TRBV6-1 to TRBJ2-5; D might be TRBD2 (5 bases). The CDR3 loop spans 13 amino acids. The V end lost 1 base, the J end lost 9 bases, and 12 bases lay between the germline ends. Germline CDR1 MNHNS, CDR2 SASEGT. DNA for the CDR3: TGTGCCAGCAGTGAAGGGCTAGCTACGGCCCAGTACTTC. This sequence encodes CASSEGLATAQYF.

Written as DNA, the CDR3 is TGTGCCATCAGTGGGGGCACAGATACGCAGTATTTT. Amino acids: CAISGGTDTQYF. This chain uses TRBV10-3 with TRBJ2-3; the D is unclear. V was pared by 4 bases and J by 1 base, with 3 bases between. The CDR3 has 12 amino acids. Germline lookup yields CDR1 ENHRY and CDR2 SYGVKD.

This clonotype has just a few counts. DNA of the CDR3: TGCGCCAGCAGCCAGAAAAGCTTCGACAGGGGGGACACTGAAGCTTTCTTT. Protein sequence: CASSQKSFDRGDTEAFF. The rearrangement links TRBV4-1 to TRBJ1-1; 9 bases are a match to TRBD1. With V trimmed by 3 bases and J by 3 bases, 11 bases remained unmatched. Germline V gene sequence: CDR1 MGHRA, CDR2 YSYEKL. This CDR3 spans 17 amino acids.

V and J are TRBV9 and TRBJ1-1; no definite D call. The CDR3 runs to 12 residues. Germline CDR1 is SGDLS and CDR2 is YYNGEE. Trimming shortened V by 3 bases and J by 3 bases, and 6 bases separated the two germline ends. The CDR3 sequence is CASSEGHTEAFF. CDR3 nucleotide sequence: TGTGCCAGCAGCGAGGGCCACACTGAAGCTTTCTTT.

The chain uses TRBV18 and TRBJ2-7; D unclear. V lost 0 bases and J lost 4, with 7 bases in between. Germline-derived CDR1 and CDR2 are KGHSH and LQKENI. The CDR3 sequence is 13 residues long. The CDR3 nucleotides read TGTGCCAGCTCACCACCTTCGGTATACGAGCAGTACTTC. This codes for CASSPPSVYEQYF.

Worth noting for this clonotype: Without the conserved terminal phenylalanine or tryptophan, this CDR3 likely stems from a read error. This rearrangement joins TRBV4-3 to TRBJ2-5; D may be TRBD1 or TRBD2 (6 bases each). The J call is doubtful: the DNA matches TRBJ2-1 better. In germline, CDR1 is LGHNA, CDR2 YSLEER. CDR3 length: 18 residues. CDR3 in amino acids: CASSQVLRGLRDSYEQFV. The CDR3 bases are TGCGCCAGCAGCCAAGTCCTCAGGGGTCTGCGGGATTCCTACGAGCAGTTCGTC.